This T cell receptor beta chain came from a study of T-cell memory formation after mild COVID-19. Findings and caveats of the study: Shrinking CD4+ clones resided mostly in CM and EM, and CD8+ ones in EMRA.

CDR1 SQVTM and CDR2 ANQGSEA come from the germline V gene. V dropped 1 base and J dropped 7 bases, with 8 bases sitting between them. There are 12 residues in the CDR3. This clonotype has ten or more counts. Its antigen is not identified. Libraries for TCRalpha and TCRbeta carried sample barcodes and unique molecular identifiers via 5'RACE. TCRdb redid the calling of the 5' RACE reads with MiXCR, one entry per CDR3 protein. Here the sample spans 560,000 or so distinct CDR3 sequences, roughly 17% being singletons. The clonotype was recovered from an adult woman who had mild COVID-19 (a few samples of this study predate the infection). Cell type and time point are not known. The rearrangement links TRBV29-1 to TRBJ2-1; unclear D gene. Sequenced input: PBMCs or a T cell subset sorted from them (not recorded which). The CDR3 reads CSVEAYGNEQFF. The CDR3 DNA reads TGCAGCGTTGAAGCTTATGGGAATGAGCAGTTCTTC.